This T cell receptor beta chain stems from a study of blood T cell repertoires in COVID-19. Data came from immunoSEQ multiplex PCR; TCRdb stores just in-frame clones and leaves some out. The sample lists roughly 78,000 clones, 65% to 85% occurring once. Trimming removed 4 bases at V and 4 bases at J, with 18 bases between. The CDR3 consists of 15 residues. Germline CDR1 reads SQVTM; CDR2 reads ANQGSEA. V is TRBV29-1 and J is TRBJ2-3; D is perhaps TRBD1 (7 bases). The origin of this receptor is a man in his forties or fifties with COVID-19, enrolled during active disease. The sequencing sample was made of peripheral blood. CDR3 DNA sequence: TGCAGCGTTGGAGGAGGGGGCAAAGGAGCAGATACGCAGTATTTT. This codes for CSVGGGGKGADTQYF.